A selection of T cell receptor beta chains follows, all from one sample in a study of blood T cell repertoires in COVID-19. Clones were read by immunoSEQ multiplex PCR, and TCRdb kept only the in-frame ones, dropping some. The profile covers a few hundred thousand clones, with approximately 86% appearing a single time and roughly 4.5% taken by the ten largest. Sample: PBMCs or T cells enriched from blood (not recorded which). The receptors were gathered from a woman in her twenties or thirties who had been exposed to COVID-19. The conserved cysteine and the conserved F or W are not part of the CDR3 here. The order of the fields is D gene, J gene, CDR3 length, V gene, CDR3 protein. D genes are given only for firm matches.

D: -
J: TRBJ1-1
length: 11
V: TRBV5-1
CDR3: ASSKQGSPEAF

D: TRBD1
J: TRBJ2-3
length: 13
V: TRBV28
CDR3: ASSSGGLGTDTQY

D: TRBD1
J: TRBJ2-3
length: 12
V: TRBV10-2
CDR3: ASSDRGSTDTQY

D: -
J: TRBJ2-7
length: 12
V: TRBV9
CDR3: ASSVGAGNYEQY

D: TRBD1
J: TRBJ1-6
length: 13
V: TRBV7-9
CDR3: ASSLGQGLNSPLH

D: TRBD1
J: TRBJ1-2
length: 12
V: TRBV19
CDR3: ASSGTGGVSGYT

D: TRBD1
J: TRBJ1-3
length: 13
V: TRBV3-1/TRBV3-2
CDR3: ASSQGRGTGNTIY

D: -
J: TRBJ2-3
length: 13
V: TRBV9
CDR3: ASSVVGAASDTQY

D: TRBD1
J: TRBJ1-5
length: 18
V: TRBV4-1
CDR3: ASSLWGIDRDLYSNQPQH

D: -
J: TRBJ1-2
length: 12
V: TRBV13
CDR3: ASSRTQGHYGYT